This TCR beta chain was captured by sequencing in a study of shared clonotypes between healthy human individuals. At the level of the study: Plates per donor: three CD4 naive, three CD4 memory, two CD8 naive, one CD8 memory.

Both CD45RO+ cells and CCR7-negative CD45RA+ TemRA cells were combined to make up CD8 memory. Germline V gives CDR1 SGHRS, CDR2 YFSETQ. The CDR3 has 16 amino acids. Germline trimming cut 0 bases from V and 6 bases from J; bases unmatched to any gene: 12. Data came from immunoSEQ multiplex PCR; TCRdb stores just in-frame clones and leaves some out. The repertoire holds 650,000 to 700,000 clones, with 90% as singletons. The sequencing sample was made of memory CD8+ T cells from PBMCs. The subset: CD45RO+ cells pooled with CCR7-negative TemRA cells. The TCR was taken from a man between 18 and 29 years old in good health. Some clones in this sample may be carry-over from other donors' samples. V gene TRBV5-1 combines with J gene TRBJ2-7; TRBD2 aligns across 7 bases. The CDR3 region is CASSLAADALACEQYF. The CDR3 coding sequence is TGCGCCAGCAGCTTGGCGGCAGACGCACTAGCGTGCGAGCAGTACTTC.